This T cell receptor (beta chain) was obtained from a study of blood T cell repertoires in COVID-19. Germline loops: CDR1 SEHNR, CDR2 FQNEAQ (reference sequence). The CDR3 consists of 14 residues. Trimming removed 3 bases from V and 10 bases from J, with 16 bases in between. TCRdb's table, derived via immunoSEQ multiplex PCR, lists solely in-frame clones and lacks some. The table records about 410,000 clones, 70% to 90% of them present only once. The sequencing input was peripheral blood. This receptor was identified in a woman aged 25 to 39 with active or convalescent COVID-19. The rearrangement joins TRBV7-9 to TRBJ2-1; D is unclear. CDR3 protein: CASSLNDGTYEQFF. CDR3 nucleotide sequence: TGTGCCAGCAGCTTGAACGATGGTACTTACGAGCAGTTCTTC.